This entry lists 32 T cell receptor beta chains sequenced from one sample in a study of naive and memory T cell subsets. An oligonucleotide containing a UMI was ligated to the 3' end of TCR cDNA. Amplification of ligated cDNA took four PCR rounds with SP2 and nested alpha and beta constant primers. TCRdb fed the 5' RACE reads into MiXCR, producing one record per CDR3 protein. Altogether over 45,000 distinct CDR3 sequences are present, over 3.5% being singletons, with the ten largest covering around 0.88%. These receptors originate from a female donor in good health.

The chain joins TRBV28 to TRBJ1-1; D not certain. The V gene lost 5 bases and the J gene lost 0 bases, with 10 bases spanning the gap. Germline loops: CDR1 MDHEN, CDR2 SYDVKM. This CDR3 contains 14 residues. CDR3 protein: CASSETVLNTEAFF. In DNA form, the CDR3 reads TGTGCCAGCAGTGAGACTGTACTGAACACTGAAGCTTTCTTT.

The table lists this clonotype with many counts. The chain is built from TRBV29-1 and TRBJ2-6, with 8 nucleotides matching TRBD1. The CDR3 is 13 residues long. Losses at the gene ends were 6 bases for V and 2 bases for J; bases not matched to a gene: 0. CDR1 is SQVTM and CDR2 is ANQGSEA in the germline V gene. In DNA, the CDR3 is TGCAGCGTGGACAGGGCTGGGGCCAACGTCCTGACTTTC. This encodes CSVDRAGANVLTF. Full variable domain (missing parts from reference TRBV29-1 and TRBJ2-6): SAVISQKPSRDICQRGTSLTIQCQVDSQVTMMFWYRQQPGQSLTLIATANQGSEATYESGFVIDKFPISRPNLTFSTLTVSNMSPEDSSIYLCSVDRAGANVLTFGAGSRLTVL.

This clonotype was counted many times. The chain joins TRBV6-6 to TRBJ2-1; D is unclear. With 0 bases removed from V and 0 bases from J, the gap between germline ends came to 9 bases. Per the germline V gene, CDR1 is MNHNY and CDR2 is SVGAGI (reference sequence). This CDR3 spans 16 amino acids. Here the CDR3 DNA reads TGTGCCAGCAGTTACTCGAGCAGCCGCTCCTACAATGAGCAGTTCTTC. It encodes CASSYSSSRSYNEQFF.

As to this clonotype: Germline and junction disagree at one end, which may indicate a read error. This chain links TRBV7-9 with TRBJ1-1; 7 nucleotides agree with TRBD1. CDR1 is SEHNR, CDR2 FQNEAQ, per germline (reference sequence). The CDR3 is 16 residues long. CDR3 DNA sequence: TGTGCCAACAGCCCCCGGACAGGATTTATGAACACTGAAGCTTTCTTT. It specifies CANSPRTGFMNTEAFF.

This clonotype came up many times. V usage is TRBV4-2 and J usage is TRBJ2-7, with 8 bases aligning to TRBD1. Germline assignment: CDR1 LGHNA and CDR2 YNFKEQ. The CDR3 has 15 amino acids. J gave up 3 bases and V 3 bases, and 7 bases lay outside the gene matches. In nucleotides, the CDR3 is TGTGCCAGCAGCCAGGCCGGGACAGGCCTCTACGAGCAGTACTTC. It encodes CASSQAGTGLYEQYF.

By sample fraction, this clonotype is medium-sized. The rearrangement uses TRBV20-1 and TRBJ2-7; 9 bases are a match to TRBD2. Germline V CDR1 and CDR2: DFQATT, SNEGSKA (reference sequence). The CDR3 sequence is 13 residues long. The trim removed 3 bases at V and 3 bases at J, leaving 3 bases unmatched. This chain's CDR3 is CSARWTSDYEQYF. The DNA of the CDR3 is TGCAGTGCTAGGTGGACTAGCGACTACGAGCAGTACTTC.

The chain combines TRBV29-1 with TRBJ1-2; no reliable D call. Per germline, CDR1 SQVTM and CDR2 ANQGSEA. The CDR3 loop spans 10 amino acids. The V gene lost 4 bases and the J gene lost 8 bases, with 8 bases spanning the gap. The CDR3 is CSVVSDGYTF. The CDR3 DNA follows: TGCAGCGTTGTAAGCGACGGCTACACCTTC. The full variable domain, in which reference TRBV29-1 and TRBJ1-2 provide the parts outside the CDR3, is SAVISQKPSRDICQRGTSLTIQCQVDSQVTMMFWYRQQPGQSLTLIATANQGSEATYESGFVIDKFPISRPNLTFSTLTVSNMSPEDSSIYLCSVVSDGYTFGSGTRLTVV.

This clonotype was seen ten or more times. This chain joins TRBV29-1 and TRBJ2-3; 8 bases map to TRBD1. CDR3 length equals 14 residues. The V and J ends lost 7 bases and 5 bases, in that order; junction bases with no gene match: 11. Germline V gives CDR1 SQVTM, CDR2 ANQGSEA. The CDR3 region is CSGSQGARVDTQYF. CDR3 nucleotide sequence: TGCAGCGGGTCTCAGGGGGCGCGGGTAGATACGCAGTATTTT.

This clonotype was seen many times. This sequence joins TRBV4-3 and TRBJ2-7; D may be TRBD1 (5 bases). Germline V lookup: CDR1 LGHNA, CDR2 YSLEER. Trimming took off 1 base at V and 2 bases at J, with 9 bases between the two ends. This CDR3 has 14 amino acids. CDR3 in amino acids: CASSQVQEPYEQYF. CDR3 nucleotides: TGCGCCAGCAGCCAAGTACAGGAACCCTACGAGCAGTACTTC.

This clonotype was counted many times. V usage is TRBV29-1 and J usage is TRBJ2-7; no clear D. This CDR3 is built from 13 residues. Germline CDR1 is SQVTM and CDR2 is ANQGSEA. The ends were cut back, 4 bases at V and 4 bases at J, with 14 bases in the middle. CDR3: CSVVAILGYEQYF. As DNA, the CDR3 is TGCAGCGTTGTCGCCATATTGGGGTACGAGCAGTACTTC.

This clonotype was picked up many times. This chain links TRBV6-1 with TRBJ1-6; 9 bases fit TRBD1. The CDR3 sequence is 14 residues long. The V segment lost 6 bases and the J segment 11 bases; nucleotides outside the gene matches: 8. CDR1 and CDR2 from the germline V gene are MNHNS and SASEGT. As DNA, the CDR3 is TGTGCCAGCAGCCCGGGACAGGGCAGGGCACCCCTCCACTTT. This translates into CASSPGQGRAPLHF.

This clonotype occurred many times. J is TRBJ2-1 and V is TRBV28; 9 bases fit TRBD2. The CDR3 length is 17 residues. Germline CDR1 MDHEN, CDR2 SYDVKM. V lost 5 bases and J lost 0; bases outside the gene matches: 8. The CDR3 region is CASSPGLARSSYNEQFF. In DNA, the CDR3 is TGTGCCAGCAGTCCAGGACTAGCGAGGAGCTCCTACAATGAGCAGTTCTTC.

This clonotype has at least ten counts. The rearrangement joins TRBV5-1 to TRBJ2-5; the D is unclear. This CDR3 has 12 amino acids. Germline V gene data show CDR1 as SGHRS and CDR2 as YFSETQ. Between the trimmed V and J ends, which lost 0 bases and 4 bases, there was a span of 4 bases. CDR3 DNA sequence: TGCGCCAGCAGCTTGGATCTAGAGACCCAGTACTTC. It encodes CASSLDLETQYF.

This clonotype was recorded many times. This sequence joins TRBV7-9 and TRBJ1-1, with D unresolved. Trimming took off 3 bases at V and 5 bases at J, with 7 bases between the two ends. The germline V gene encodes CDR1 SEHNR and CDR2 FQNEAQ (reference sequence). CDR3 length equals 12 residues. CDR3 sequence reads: CASSLRETEAFF. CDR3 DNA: TGTGCCAGCAGCTTGAGGGAGACTGAAGCTTTCTTT.

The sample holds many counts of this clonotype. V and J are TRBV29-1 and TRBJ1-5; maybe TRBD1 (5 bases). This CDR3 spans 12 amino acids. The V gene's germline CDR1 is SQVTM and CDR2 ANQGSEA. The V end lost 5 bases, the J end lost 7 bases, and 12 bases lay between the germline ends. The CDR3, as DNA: TGCAGCGTTTCCCAGGGCGGGCAGCCCCAGCATTTT. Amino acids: CSVSQGGQPQHF.

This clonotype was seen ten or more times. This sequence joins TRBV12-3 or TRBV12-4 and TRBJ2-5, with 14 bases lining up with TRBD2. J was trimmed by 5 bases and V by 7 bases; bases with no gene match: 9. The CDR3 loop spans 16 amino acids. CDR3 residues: CASNIGLAGGRETQYF. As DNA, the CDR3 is TGTGCCAGCAACATCGGACTAGCGGGAGGACGGGAGACCCAGTACTTC.

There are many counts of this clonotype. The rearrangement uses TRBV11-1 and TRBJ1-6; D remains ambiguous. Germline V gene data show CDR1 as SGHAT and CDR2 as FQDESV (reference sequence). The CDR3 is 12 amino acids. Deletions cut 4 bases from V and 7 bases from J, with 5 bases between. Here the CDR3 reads CASSSLNSPLHF. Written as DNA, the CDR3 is TGTGCCAGCAGCTCTTTGAATTCACCCCTCCACTTT.

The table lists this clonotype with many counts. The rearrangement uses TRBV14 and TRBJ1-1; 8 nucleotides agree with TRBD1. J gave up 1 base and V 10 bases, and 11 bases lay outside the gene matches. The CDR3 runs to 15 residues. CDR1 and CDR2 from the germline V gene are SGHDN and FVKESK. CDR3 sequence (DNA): TGTGCCACTAAGACAGGGGCCCTAACGAACACTGAAGCTTTCTTT. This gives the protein CATKTGALTNTEAFF.

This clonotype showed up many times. CDR3 sequence reads: CASRPGQGFNEQFF. CDR3 coding DNA: TGTGCCAGCAGACCGGGACAGGGGTTCAATGAGCAGTTCTTC. The genes are TRBV6-2 or TRBV6-3 and TRBJ2-1; 10 bases match TRBD1. Germline loops: CDR1 MNHEY, CDR2 SVGEGT. This CDR3 spans 14 amino acids. Losses at the gene ends were 6 bases for V and 6 bases for J; bases not matched to a gene: 5.

The CDR3, as DNA: TGTGCCAGCAAGACAGGGCGAACAGATACGCAGTATTTT. It specifies CASKTGRTDTQYF. V and J are TRBV2 and TRBJ2-3; 7 bases map to TRBD1. CDR1 and CDR2 from the germline V gene are SNHLY and FYNNEI. This CDR3 comprises 13 residues. V shed 7 bases, J shed 3 bases, and the junction held 4 bases outside the gene matches. Variable domain in full (rest from reference TRBV2 and TRBJ2-3): EPEVTQTPSHQVTQMGQEVILRCVPISNHLYFYWYRQILGQKVEFLVSFYNNEISEKSEIFDDQFSVERPDGSNFTLKIRSTKLEDSAMYFCASKTGRTDTQYFGPGTRLTVL.

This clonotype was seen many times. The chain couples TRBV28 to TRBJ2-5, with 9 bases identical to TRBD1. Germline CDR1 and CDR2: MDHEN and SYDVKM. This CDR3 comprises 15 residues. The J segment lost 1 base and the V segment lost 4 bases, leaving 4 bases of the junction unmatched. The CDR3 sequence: CASSSGQGIQETQYF. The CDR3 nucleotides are TGTGCCAGCAGTTCGGGACAGGGAATCCAAGAGACCCAGTACTTC. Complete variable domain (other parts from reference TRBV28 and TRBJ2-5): DVKVTQSSRYLVKRTGEKVFLECVQDMDHENMFWYRQDPGLGLRLIYFSYDVKMKEKGDIPEGYSVSREKKERFSLILESASTNQTSMYLCASSSGQGIQETQYFGPGTRLLVL.

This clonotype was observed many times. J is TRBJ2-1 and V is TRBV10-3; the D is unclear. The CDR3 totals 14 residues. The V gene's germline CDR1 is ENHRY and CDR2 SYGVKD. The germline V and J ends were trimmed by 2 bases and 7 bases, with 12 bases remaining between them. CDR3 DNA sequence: TGTGCCATCAGTGAGAAACGGTTCGGAAATGAGCAGTTCTTC. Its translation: CAISEKRFGNEQFF.

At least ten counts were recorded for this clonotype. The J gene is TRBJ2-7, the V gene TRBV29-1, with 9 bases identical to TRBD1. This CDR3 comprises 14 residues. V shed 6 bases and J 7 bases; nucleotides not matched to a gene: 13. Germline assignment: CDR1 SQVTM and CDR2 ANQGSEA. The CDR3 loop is CSVGDGTGPVEQYF. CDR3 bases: TGCAGCGTGGGGGACGGGACAGGGCCAGTAGAGCAGTACTTC.

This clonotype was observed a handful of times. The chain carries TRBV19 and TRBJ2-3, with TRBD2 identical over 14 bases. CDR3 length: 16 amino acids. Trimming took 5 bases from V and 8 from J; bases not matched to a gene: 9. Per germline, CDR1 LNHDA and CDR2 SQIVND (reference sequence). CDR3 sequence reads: CASSPGLAGAWGTQYF. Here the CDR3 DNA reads TGTGCCAGTAGTCCGGGACTAGCGGGAGCGTGGGGTACGCAGTATTTT.

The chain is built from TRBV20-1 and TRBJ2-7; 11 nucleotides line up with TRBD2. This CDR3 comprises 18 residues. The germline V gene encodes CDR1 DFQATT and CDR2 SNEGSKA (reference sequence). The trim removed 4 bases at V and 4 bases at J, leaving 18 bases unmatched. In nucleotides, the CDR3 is TGCAGTGCTATCCCCCTTAATAGCGGGGGGGGGGGGTTATACGAGCAGTACTTC. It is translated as CSAIPLNSGGGGLYEQYF.

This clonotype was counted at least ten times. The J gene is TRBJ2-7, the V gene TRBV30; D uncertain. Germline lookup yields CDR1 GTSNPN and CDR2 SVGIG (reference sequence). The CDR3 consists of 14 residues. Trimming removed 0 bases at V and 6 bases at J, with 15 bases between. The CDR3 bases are TGTGCCTGGAGTGTTGGTGGATCCGTGGTCGAGCAGTACTTC. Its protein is CAWSVGGSVVEQYF.

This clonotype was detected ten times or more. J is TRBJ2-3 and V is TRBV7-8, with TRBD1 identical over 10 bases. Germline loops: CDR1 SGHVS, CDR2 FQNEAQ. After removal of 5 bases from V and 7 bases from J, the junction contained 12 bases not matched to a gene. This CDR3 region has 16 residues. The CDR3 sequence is CASSPTGQGNSNTQYF. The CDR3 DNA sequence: TGTGCCAGCAGCCCCACGGGACAGGGGAATTCAAATACGCAGTATTTT.

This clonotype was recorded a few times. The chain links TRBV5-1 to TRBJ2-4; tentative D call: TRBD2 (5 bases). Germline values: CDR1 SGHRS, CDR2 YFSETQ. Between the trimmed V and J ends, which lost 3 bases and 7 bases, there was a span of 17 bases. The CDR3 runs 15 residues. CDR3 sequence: CASSSGGWGVNIQYF. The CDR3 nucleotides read TGCGCCAGCAGCTCCGGCGGCTGGGGAGTCAACATTCAGTACTTC.

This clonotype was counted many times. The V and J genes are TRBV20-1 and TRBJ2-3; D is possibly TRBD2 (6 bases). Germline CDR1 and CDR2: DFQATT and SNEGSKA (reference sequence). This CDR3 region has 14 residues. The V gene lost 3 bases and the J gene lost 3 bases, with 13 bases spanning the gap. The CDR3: CSASILARTDTQYF. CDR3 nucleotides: TGCAGTGCTAGCATCCTAGCGAGGACAGATACGCAGTATTTT.

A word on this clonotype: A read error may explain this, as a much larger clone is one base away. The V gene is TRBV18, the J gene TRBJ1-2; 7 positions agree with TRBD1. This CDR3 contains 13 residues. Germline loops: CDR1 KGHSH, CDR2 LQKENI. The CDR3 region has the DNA TGTGCCAGCTCACCACCAGGGGGCTATGGCGACACCTTC. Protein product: CASSPPGGYGDTF.

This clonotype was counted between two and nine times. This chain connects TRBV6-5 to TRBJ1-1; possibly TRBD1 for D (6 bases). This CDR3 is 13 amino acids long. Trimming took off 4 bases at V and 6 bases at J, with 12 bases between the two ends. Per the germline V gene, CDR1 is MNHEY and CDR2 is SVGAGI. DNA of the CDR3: TGTGCCAGCAGTTTCCGGACAGAGGCTGAAGCTTTCTTT. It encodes CASSFRTEAEAFF.

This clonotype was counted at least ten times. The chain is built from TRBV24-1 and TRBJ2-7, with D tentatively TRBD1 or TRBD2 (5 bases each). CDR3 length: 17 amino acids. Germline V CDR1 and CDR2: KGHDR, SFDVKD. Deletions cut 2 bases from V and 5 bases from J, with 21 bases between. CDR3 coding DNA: TGTGCCACCAGTGATTGGGGTCGGGGCTCACGGAGTAACGAGCAGTACTTC. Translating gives CATSDWGRGSRSNEQYF.